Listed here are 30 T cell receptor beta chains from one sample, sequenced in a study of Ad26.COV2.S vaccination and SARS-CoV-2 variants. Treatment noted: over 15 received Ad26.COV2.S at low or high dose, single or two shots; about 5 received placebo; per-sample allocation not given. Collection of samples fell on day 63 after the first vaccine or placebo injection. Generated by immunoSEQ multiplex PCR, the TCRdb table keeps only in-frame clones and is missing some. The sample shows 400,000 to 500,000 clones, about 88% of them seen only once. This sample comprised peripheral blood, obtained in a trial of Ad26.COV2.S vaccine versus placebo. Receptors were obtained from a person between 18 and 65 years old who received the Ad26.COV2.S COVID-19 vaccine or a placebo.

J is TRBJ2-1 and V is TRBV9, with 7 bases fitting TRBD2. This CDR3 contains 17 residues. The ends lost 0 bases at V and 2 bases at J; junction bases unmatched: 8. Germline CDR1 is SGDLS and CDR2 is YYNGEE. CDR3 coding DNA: TGTGCCAGCAGCGTAGGTCTCCGCGGGAGTACCTACAATGAGCAGTTCTTC. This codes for CASSVGLRGSTYNEQFF.

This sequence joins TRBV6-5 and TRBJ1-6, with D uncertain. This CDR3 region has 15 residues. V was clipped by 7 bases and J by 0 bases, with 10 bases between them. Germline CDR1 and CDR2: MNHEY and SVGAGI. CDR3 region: CASTIGSSYNSPLHF. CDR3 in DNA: TGTGCCAGCACTATTGGGAGCTCCTATAATTCACCCCTCCACTTT.

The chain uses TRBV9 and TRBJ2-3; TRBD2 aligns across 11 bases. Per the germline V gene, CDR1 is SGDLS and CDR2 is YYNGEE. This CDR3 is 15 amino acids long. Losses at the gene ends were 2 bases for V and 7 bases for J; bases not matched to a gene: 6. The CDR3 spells CASSVTSGAAYTQYF. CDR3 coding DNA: TGTGCCAGCAGCGTGACTAGCGGGGCTGCTTATACGCAGTATTTT.

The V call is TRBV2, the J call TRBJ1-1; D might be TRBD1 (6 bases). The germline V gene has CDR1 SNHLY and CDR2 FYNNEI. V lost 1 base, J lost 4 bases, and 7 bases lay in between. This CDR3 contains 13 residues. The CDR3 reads CASSEGGGTEAFF. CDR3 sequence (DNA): TGTGCCAGCAGTGAAGGAGGGGGCACTGAAGCTTTCTTT. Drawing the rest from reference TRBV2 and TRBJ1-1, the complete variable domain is EPEVTQTPSHQVTQMGQEVILRCVPISNHLYFYWYRQILGQKVEFLVSFYNNEISEKSEIFDDQFSVERPDGSNFTLKIRSTKLEDSAMYFCASSEGGGTEAFFGQGTRLTVV.

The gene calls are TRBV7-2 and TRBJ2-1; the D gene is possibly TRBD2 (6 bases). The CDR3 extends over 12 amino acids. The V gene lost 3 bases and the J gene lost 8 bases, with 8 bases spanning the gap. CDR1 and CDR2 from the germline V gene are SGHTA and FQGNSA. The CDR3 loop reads CASSFQRDEQFF. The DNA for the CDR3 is TGTGCCAGCAGCTTTCAGCGGGATGAGCAGTTCTTC. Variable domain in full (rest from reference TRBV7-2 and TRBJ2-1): GAGVSQSPSNKVTEKGKDVELRCDPISGHTALYWYRQSLGQGLEFLIYFQGNSAPDKSGLPSDRFSAERTGGSVSTLTIQRTQQEDSAVYLCASSFQRDEQFFGPGTRLTVL.

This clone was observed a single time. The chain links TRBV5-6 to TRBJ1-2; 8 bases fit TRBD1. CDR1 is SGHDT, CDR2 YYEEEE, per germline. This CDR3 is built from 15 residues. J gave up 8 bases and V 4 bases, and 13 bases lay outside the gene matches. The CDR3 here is CASSQLWGTGNGYTF. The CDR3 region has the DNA TGTGCCAGCAGCCAACTTTGGGGGACAGGCAACGGCTACACCTTC.

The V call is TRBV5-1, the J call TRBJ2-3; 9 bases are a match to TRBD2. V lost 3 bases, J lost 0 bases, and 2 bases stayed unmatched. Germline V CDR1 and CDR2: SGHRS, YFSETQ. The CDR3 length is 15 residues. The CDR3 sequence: CASSSTSGSTDTQYF. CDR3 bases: TGCGCCAGCAGCTCGACTAGCGGTAGCACAGATACGCAGTATTTT.

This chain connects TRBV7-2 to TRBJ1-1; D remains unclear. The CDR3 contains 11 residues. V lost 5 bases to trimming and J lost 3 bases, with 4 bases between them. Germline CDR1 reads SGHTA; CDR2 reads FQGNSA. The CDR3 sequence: CASSVYTEAFF. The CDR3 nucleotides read TGTGCCAGCAGCGTCTACACTGAAGCTTTCTTT. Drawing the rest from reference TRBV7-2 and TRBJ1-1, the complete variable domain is GAGVSQSPSNKVTEKGKDVELRCDPISGHTALYWYRQSLGQGLEFLIYFQGNSAPDKSGLPSDRFSAERTGGSVSTLTIQRTQQEDSAVYLCASSVYTEAFFGQGTRLTVV.

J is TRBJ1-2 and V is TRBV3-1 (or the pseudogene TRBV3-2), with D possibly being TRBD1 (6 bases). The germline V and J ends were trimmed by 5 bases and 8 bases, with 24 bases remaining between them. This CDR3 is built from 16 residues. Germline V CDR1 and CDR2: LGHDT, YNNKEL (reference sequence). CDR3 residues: CASSEWDKLSIWGYTF. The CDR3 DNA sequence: TGTGCCAGCAGCGAGTGGGACAAACTTTCTATCTGGGGCTACACCTTC.

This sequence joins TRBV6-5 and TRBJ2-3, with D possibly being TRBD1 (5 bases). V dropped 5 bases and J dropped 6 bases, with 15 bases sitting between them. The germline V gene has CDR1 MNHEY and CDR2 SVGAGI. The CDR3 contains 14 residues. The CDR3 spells CASSKGIVLDTQYF. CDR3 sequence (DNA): TGTGCCAGCAGTAAGGGGATTGTATTGGATACGCAGTATTTT.

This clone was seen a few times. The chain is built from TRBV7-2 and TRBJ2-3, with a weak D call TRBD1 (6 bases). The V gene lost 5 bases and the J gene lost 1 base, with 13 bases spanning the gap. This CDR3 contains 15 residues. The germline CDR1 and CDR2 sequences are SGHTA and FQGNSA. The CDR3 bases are TGTGCCAGCAGCGATAAGGGGGTGCGCACAGATACGCAGTATTTT. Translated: CASSDKGVRTDTQYF.

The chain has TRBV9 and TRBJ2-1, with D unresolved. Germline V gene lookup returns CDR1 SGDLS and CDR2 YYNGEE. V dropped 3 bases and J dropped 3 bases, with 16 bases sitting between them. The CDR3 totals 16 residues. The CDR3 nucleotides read TGTGCCAGCAGCGCAAGTTCCTTCAAGGGCTACAATGAGCAGTTCTTC. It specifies CASSASSFKGYNEQFF.

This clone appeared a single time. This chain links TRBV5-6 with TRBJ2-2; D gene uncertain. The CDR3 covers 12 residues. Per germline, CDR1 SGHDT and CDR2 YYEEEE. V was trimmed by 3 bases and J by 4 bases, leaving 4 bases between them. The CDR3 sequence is CASSYGTGELFF. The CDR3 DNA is TGTGCCAGCAGCTATGGCACCGGGGAGCTGTTTTTT.

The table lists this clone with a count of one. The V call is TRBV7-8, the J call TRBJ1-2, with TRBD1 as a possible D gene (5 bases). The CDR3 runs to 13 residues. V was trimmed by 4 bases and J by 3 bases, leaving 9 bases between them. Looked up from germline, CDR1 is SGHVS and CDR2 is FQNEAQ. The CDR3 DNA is TGTGCCAGCAGCTCGACAGAGTACTATGGCTACACCTTC. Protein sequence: CASSSTEYYGYTF.

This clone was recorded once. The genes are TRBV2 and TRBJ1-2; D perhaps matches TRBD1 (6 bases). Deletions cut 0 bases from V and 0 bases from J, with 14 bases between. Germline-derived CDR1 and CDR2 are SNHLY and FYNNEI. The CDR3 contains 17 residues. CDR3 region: CASSEAPLRGTNYGYTF. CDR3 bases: TGTGCCAGCAGTGAAGCTCCACTCAGGGGAACTAACTATGGCTACACCTTC. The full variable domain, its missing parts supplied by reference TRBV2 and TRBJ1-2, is EPEVTQTPSHQVTQMGQEVILRCVPISNHLYFYWYRQILGQKVEFLVSFYNNEISEKSEIFDDQFSVERPDGSNFTLKIRSTKLEDSAMYFCASSEAPLRGTNYGYTFGSGTRLTVV.

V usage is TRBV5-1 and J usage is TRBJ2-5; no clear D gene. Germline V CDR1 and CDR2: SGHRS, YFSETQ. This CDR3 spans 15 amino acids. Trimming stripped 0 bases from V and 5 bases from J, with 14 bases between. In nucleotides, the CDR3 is TGCGCCAGCAGCTTGGGTATCCAGGTCTCGGAGACCCAGTACTTC. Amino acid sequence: CASSLGIQVSETQYF. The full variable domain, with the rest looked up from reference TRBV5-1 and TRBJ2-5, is KAGVTQTPRYLIKTRGQQVTLSCSPISGHRSVSWYQQTPGQGLQFLFEYFSETQRNKGNFPGRFSGRQFSNSRSEMNVSTLELGDSALYLCASSLGIQVSETQYFGPGTRLLVL.

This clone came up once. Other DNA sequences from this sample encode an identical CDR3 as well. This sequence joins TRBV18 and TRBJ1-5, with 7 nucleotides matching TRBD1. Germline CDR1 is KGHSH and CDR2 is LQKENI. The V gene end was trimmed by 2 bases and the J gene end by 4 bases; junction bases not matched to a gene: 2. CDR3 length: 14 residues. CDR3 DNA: TGTGCCAGCTCACCAGCAGGGGGGAATCAGCCCCAGCATTTT. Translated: CASSPAGGNQPQHF.

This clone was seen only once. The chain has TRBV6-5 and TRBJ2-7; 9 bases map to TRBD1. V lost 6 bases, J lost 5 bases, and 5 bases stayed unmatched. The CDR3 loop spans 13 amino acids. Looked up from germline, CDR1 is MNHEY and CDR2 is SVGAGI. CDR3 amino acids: CASRLDRGHEQYF. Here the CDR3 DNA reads TGTGCCAGCAGGCTGGACAGGGGCCACGAGCAGTACTTC.

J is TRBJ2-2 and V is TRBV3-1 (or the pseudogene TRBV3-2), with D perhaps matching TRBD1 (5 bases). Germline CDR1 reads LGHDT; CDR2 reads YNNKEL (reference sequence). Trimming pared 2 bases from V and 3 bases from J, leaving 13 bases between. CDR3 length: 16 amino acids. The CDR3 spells CASSQQGEFHTGELFF. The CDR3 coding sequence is TGTGCCAGCAGCCAACAGGGCGAATTTCACACCGGGGAGCTGTTTTTT.

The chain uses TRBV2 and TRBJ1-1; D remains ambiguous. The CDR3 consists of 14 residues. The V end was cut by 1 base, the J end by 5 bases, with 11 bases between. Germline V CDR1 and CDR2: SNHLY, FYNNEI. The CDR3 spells CASSEVRVGTEAFF. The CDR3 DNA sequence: TGTGCCAGCAGTGAAGTAAGGGTTGGTACTGAAGCTTTCTTT.

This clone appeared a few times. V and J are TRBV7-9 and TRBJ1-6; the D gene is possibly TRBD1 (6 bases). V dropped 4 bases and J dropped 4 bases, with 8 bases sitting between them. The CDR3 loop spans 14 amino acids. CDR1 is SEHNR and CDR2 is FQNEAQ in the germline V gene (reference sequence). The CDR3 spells CASSSTGYNSPLHF. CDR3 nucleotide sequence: TGTGCCAGCAGCTCCACAGGGTATAATTCACCCCTCCACTTT.

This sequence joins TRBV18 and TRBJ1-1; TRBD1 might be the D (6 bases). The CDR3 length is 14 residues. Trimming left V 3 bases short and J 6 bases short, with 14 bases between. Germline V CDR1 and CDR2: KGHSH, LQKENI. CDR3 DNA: TGTGCCAGCTCACCTGTGGACAGACCAGCTGAAGCTTTCTTT. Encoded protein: CASSPVDRPAEAFF.

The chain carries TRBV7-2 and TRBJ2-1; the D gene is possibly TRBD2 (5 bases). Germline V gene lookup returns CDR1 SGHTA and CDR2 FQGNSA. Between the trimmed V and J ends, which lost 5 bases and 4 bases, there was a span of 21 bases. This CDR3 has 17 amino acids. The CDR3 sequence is CASSPLRGLYEYNEQFF. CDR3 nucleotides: TGTGCCAGCAGCCCACTTAGAGGACTGTACGAGTACAATGAGCAGTTCTTC.

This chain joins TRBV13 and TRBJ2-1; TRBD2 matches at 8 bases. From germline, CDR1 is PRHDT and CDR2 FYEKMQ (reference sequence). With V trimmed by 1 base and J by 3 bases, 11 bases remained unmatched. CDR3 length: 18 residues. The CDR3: CASSLVGGVAGFYNEQFF. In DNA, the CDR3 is TGTGCCAGCAGCTTAGTTGGAGGCGTAGCGGGGTTCTACAATGAGCAGTTCTTC.

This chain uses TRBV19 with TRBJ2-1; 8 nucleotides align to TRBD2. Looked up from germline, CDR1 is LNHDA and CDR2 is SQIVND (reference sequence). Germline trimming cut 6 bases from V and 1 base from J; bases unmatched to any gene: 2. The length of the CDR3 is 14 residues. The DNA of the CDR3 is TGTGCCAGTAGACTAGCGGATTCCTACAATGAGCAGTTCTTC. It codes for CASRLADSYNEQFF.

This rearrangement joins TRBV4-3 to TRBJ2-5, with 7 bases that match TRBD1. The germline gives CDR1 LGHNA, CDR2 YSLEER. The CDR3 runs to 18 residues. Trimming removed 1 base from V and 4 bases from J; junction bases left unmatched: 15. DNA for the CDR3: TGCGCCAGCAGCCAAGCTTCCTCGACAGGGCGAGTTGGAGAGACCCAGTACTTC. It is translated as CASSQASSTGRVGETQYF.

The CDR3 loop is CATSPLGSVDGELFF. As DNA, the CDR3 is TGTGCCACCAGTCCGTTAGGTAGCGTGGACGGGGAGCTGTTTTTT. The chain combines TRBV24-1 with TRBJ2-2, with D tentatively TRBD2 (5 bases). In germline, CDR1 is KGHDR, CDR2 SFDVKD. The V end lost 6 bases, the J end lost 7 bases, and 17 bases lay between the germline ends. The CDR3 extends over 15 amino acids.

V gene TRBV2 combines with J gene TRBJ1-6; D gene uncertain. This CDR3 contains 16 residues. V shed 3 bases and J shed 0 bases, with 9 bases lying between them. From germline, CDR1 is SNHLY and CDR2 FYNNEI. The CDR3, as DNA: TGTGCCAGCAGTGAGGGCCGAAGCTCCTATAATTCACCCCTCCACTTT. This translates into CASSEGRSSYNSPLHF.

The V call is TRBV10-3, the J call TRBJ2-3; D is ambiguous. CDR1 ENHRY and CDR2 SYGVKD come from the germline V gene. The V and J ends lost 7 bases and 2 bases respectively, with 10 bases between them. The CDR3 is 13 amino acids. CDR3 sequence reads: CAITFSPTDTQYF. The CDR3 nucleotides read TGTGCCATCACCTTTTCCCCCACAGATACGCAGTATTTT.

The CDR3 sequence is CASSWYQETQYF. CDR3 nucleotide sequence: TGTGCCAGCAGCTGGTACCAAGAGACCCAGTACTTC. The chain links TRBV13 to TRBJ2-5; D gene ambiguous. Per the germline V gene, CDR1 is PRHDT and CDR2 is FYEKMQ (reference sequence). This CDR3 comprises 12 residues. V lost 4 bases and J 0 bases, leaving 3 bases between the germline ends.